This record covers a single T cell receptor beta chain. Its cognate antigen has yet to be identified. Base qualities are not at hand, and no much larger clone is one base apart. TCR CDR3 regions were amplified from genomic DNA by multiplex PCR using the deep immunoSEQ assay. Genomic DNA extracted from each cell subset was distributed evenly over all wells of several immunoSEQ 96-well plates, and each plate served as one replicate. For sorted subsets, 150 to 250 ng genomic DNA, equal to 25,000 to 35,000 T cell genomes, was loaded into each replicate PCR. Purified libraries were measured with a Qubit 3.0 fluorometer, size-checked on a Bioanalyzer 2100, and measured again with the KAPA Library Quantification kit. A separate single-read 150-cycle Illumina NextSeq 550 flow cell was used to sequence each immunoSEQ 96-well plate. The original pipeline was this. Because only junctional sequences without quality scores were contained in the immunoSEQ output, filtering matching that applied to full-length reads could not be performed. To assign V/J genes and CDR3, sequences were annotated using PyIR, a Python wrapper for IgBLAST v1.9, with IMGT germline references. Reads with weak V/J assignments (E-value above 1e-6), missing CDR3, stop codons, out-of-frame junctions, or ambiguous translated residues were removed. V3J clonotypes were defined as sequences sharing the same inferred V gene, J gene, and CDR3 amino acid sequence. To compute the percentage overlap between repertoires, the number of shared unique clonotypes was divided by the size of the smaller repertoire. Richness of each repertoire was evaluated using RTK rarefaction, the Chao1 estimator, and Recon v2.1 estimates of unobserved clonotypes. OLGA was used to compute generation probabilities for all TCRbeta clonotypes that the gDNA method yielded from a few donors. The clones in this table, taken by TCRdb from immuneACCESS, are in-frame only. Not every clone is retained; where verified, under half of the shortfall comes from an unresolved V gene, and the cause of the rest is unknown. The DNA gave D and trimming, while V, J and clone size come from that table. The sample data list millions of clones, and over 85% of these were observed just once. The ten largest clonotypes hold about 0.13% of the sample.

This entry comes from a study of shared clonotypes between healthy human individuals (dated by TCRdb to the early 2020s). Background for the entire study: The cohort included a few men and a couple of women between 18 and 49 years of age. Blood TCR repertoires of five healthy adults were deeply sequenced to estimate repertoire size and the extent of clonotype sharing between individuals. Per donor, leukapheresis produced somewhere between about 0.85 and 8.9 billion PBMCs. For each donor, CD4 naive and CD4 memory were each run on three plates, CD8 naive on two plates, and CD8 memory on one plate. To increase sequencing depth and limit assay-specific biases, TCR repertoire library preparation and sequencing were carried out by different laboratories using diverse techniques.

The donors were healthy, HIV-negative adults with no recently reported acute infections or vaccinations. Every donor was a Caucasian adult residing in Nashville, Tennessee, USA. CD4+ T cells were enriched through magnetic negative selection, after which naive cells were positively selected on CD45RA and the remaining negative fraction served as the memory subset. After blood collection by leukapheresis, PBMCs were isolated using Ficoll-Histopaque density gradient centrifugation and then cryopreserved in the vapor phase of liquid nitrogen. Purity and quantity of every magnetically sorted T cell population were checked by analytical flow cytometry. Genomic DNA was isolated from each sorted fraction and quantified by UV absorbance on a Nanodrop 2000c. Beyond this particular receptor, the publication reports: Compared with non-shared clonotypes, clonotypes shared by all four sorted-subset donors had higher generation probabilities. Rarefaction of sorted-subset datasets indicated incomplete sequencing despite the large sequencing depth. The small number of donors limited the genetic and exposure-history diversity represented. Only blood was sampled, and tissue TCR repertoires likely differ from those in blood. When a handful of donors were compared, the shared fraction of clonotypes was about 5.2% for naive CD4, 3.5% for naive CD8, 2% to 2.5% for memory CD4, and roughly 0.43% for memory CD8. Pairwise subsampling led to the expectation that sequencing depth would affect the degree of clonotype sharing among donors. Larger estimated clonotype richness was generally found for naive subsets than for memory subsets.

According to the germline V gene, CDR1 reads SGHVS and CDR2 reads FQNEAQ. From the cysteine up to the phenylalanine, the CDR3 has a length of 16 residues. Solely the CDR3 DNA is kept, with 48 bases framed from the first base. The junction carries 17 bases between V and J, which are trimmed by 1 base and 5 bases respectively. Recombination linked TRBV7-8 to TRBJ2-5, with the D call perhaps TRBD1 or TRBD2, as 5 bases match in each case. Sequenced input: naive CD4+ T cells sorted from blood. The cell subset or site label for this specimen denotes: CD45RA+ positively selected. The origin of this receptor is a young man in good health. The CDR3: CASSLGTGTAAETQYF. The base sequence is TGTGCCAGCAGCTTAGGTACCGGGACCGCCGCGGAGACCCAGTACTTC. Joined to the reference TRBV7-8 and TRBJ2-5 proteins, this CDR3 gives the full variable domain: GAGVSQSPRYKVAKRGQDVALRCDPISGHVSLFWYQQALGQGPEFLTYFQNEAQLDKSGLPSDRFFAERPEGSVSTLKIQRTQQEDSAVYLCASSLGTGTAAETQYFGPGTRLLVL.